This entry features one T cell receptor (beta chain) sequence. What it recognizes is unknown. Amplification used 60 Vbeta primers and 13 Jbeta primers. The table came from immunoSEQ multiplex PCR; TCRdb's copy has only in-frame clones and leaves some out. Here the sample spans more than 80,000 clones, under 85% being singletons. These data come from a study of cytomegalovirus exposure and HLA in healthy donors. General observations from the study: Reports showed the classifier diagnosing cytomegalovirus status with high specificity and sensitivity. Based on reports, TCR beta sequences accurately predicted HLA-A and HLA-B alleles for most subjects.

The specimen was PBMCs. The TCR sequence derives from a female donor in good health and CMV-seropositive.

The chain's CDR3 is CSVYGPGPNTEAFF. The DNA for the CDR3 is TGCAGCGTTTATGGGCCAGGGCCGAACACTGAAGCTTTCTTT. The genes are TRBV29-1 and TRBJ1-1; a weak D match, TRBD1 (5 bases). Germline V gene data show CDR1 as SQVTM and CDR2 as ANQGSEA. The CDR3 sequence is 14 residues long. V lost 5 bases to trimming and J lost 1 base, with 14 bases between them.